This note documents a single T cell receptor beta chain sequence. This receptor's antigen is unknown. No much larger clone is present one base from it, and per-base qualities are unavailable. The method behind the library was RACE. The data were produced on a NextSeq 500. During library preparation, unique molecular identifiers were attached to individual cDNA molecules so that TCRs could be counted in a quantitative, reproducible way. From each blood RNA sample, both TCR alpha and TCR beta chains were sequenced. Under the source paper's analysis protocol: The median number of TCRs per sample was over 95,000, ranging from 23,224 to 690,600. The Decombinator software suite was used to annotate the V, J and CDR3 of the TCR reads. To make PS versus PT1 abundance plots, every sample was subsampled to the same number of TCRs (28,000). Expanded TCRs were defined as absent before sensitization and observed at least eight times at the 2-week time point. TCRdb took the public reads, trimmed them with fastp at Q25, ran MiXCR for clone calling and kept in-frame beta chains. Every entry covers one CDR3 protein and lists the most common genes and DNA from its rows. These V and J calls are TCRdb output, not the study's own analysis. Within this sample are approximately 350,000 distinct CDR3 sequences, with approximately 6.9% of them counted one time only. The ten largest account for approximately 8% of the sample.

The germline V gene gives CDR1 as MDHEN and CDR2 as SYDVKM. The cysteine opens and the phenylalanine closes a CDR3 of 16 amino acids. The DNA shown is the 48-base CDR3, in frame from base 1. From V the trimming removes 3 bases and from J it removes 0 bases, while the gene matches leave 8 bases of the junction unaccounted for. This sample was taken from a study of human T cells and chemical hapten exposure (dated by TCRdb to the early 2020s). Turning to the overall study: For sensitization, 2% DPC in acetone was applied to a 2 cm by 2 cm area of upper inner arm skin. Throughout the approximately 26-week study period, patients were also given weekly therapeutic DPC doses on the scalp. Patch testing was done on the upper back using Finn chambers containing 0.01% DPC, and results were scored after 6 days according to International Contact Dermatitis Research Group standards. Most of the patients in the cohort were female, and the cohort covered alopecia areata with under or over 50% scalp involvement, alopecia totalis and alopecia universalis. The libraries were sequenced as a pool, and the TCR yield per sample differed mostly because of small variations in library volumes within the pool. Peripheral blood TCR repertoire changes were tracked in vivo in alopecia patients during primary and secondary sensitization to the hapten diphenylcyclopropenone (DPC). Blood samples were taken from patients before sensitization (week 0) and then at 2, 6 and about 24 weeks after DPC sensitization. About 30 alopecia patients provided blood for TCR sequencing at one to four time points (pre-sensitization, 2, 6 and 24 weeks).

The time point label on this specimen signifies: patch test 1, 2 weeks after DPC sensitization. Reading the label with the study, this specimen's treatment or condition is: therapeutic diphenylcyclopropenone sensitization with weekly scalp DPC. At every patch-test visit, the blood draw took place before the patch test was put on. Eligible patients were aged 18 to 70, diagnosed with alopecia, deemed suitable for DPC therapy, and excluded if pregnant. Total RNA was extracted from unfractionated whole blood collected in Tempus Blood RNA tubes. What the research found in general, with its limitations: DPC sensitization did not change how many TCRs were above 1 in 1000 frequency, and no evidence was found of alterations in global repertoire structure. Significantly more large CDR3 similarity clusters were formed by expanded TCRs than by pre-sensitization or healthy control sets, consistent with antigen-driven responses. The number of PT1 expanded TCRs positively correlated with patch test score, significant at thresholds 8, 16 and 32 but not 4. Alopecia, a presumed autoimmune disease, was present in all patients, so the immune response of the patients might differ from that of healthy individuals. After repeated subsampling, changes were observed in the strength of the expansion versus patch-test correlation and in the threshold at which the correlation became significant.

The V gene is TRBV28 and the J gene is TRBJ2-7, with 7 middle bases fitting TRBD2. Material: whole blood, obtained in connection with sensitization to the hapten diphenylcyclopropenone (DPC). This receptor was obtained from a woman between 18 and 29 years old with alopecia areata. Some clones in this sample may be carry-over from other donors' samples. The nucleotide sequence reads TGTGCCAGCAGTTTTTGGGGGAGGGGTAGCTCCTACGAGCAGTACTTC. The translation is CASSFWGRGSSYEQYF.